The 9 T cell receptor beta chains reported below all come from one sample, sequenced in a study of blood T cell repertoires in COVID-19. The protocol was immunoSEQ multiplex PCR, while the TCRdb copy is restricted to in-frame clones and leaves out a portion. Of 120,000 or so clones listed, around 82% are singletons. Sequenced sample: peripheral blood. These receptors all stem from a man aged 25 to 40 with COVID-19, enrolled during active disease.

In its sample, this clone was seen many times. The chain links TRBV28 to TRBJ1-2, with 7 bases identical to TRBD1. There are 15 residues in the CDR3. From germline, CDR1 is MDHEN and CDR2 SYDVKM. Trimming at V came to 4 bases and at J to 4 bases, leaving 9 bases not matched to a gene. The CDR3 is CASSSTGPSPYGYTF. CDR3 bases: TGTGCCAGCAGTTCGACAGGGCCCAGTCCCTATGGCTACACCTTC.

The chain employs TRBV5-4 and TRBJ1-1, with D possibly TRBD1 on 5 matching bases. V was shortened by 0 bases and J by 3 bases, with 12 bases between the two germline ends. This CDR3 has 15 amino acids. Germline CDR1 SGHNT, CDR2 YYREEE (reference sequence). The CDR3 DNA reads TGTGCCAGCAGCTTGGAACTCCGGGGGTACACTGAAGCTTTCTTT. As protein: CASSLELRGYTEAFF.

This clone was seen just once. The junction departs from the called germline gene at one end, perhaps through a read error. This chain uses TRBV11-3 with TRBJ2-7; D is possibly TRBD1 (6 bases). The CDR3 is 13 residues long. The germline gives CDR1 SGHNT, CDR2 YENEEA. CDR3 loop: CAGSIRQAYEQYF. The CDR3 DNA follows: TGTGCCGGCAGCATACGACAGGCCTACGAGCAGTACTTC.

This chain connects TRBV19 to TRBJ2-7; 10 bases fit TRBD1. V dropped 4 bases and J dropped 6; count of bases not matched to a gene: 12. CDR3 length: 16 residues. The germline V gene has CDR1 LNHDA and CDR2 SQIVND (reference sequence). CDR3: CASSKPPGQGFIEQYF. The CDR3 region has the DNA TGTGCCAGTAGTAAACCTCCGGGACAGGGGTTTATCGAGCAGTACTTC.

The chain combines TRBV10-3 with TRBJ2-2; the D gene is possibly TRBD2 (6 bases). The CDR3 sequence is 16 residues long. CDR1 ENHRY and CDR2 SYGVKD come from the germline V gene. V dropped 7 bases and J dropped 6 bases, with 21 bases sitting between them. The CDR3 DNA reads TGTGCCATCACCGCTACGGGGCTACCGGGAGCCGGGGAGCTGTTTTTT. This sequence encodes CAITATGLPGAGELFF.

This clone has just one count. This chain's CDR3 is CASSWDRRGEQYF. DNA of the CDR3: TGTGCCAGCAGCTGGGACAGGAGAGGGGAGCAGTACTTC. This sequence joins TRBV3-1 (or the pseudogene TRBV3-2) and TRBJ2-7, with 8 bases identical to TRBD1. Germline lookup yields CDR1 LGHDT and CDR2 YNNKEL (reference sequence). Unmatched junction bases numbered 7, after V lost 5 bases and J lost 7 bases. The CDR3 has 13 residues.

The chain employs TRBV27 and TRBJ2-7, with a tentative D call TRBD2 (5 bases). CDR3 length: 13 residues. Trimming left V 2 bases short and J 3 bases short, with 8 bases between. Germline CDR1 reads MNHEY; CDR2 reads SMNVEV (reference sequence). CDR3 nucleotides: TGTGCCAGCAGTTTAAGGGAGAACTACGAGCAGTACTTC. Its translation: CASSLRENYEQYF.

J is TRBJ2-1 and V is TRBV28, with 7 bases that match TRBD1. The CDR3 spans 16 residues. CDR1 and CDR2 from the germline V gene are MDHEN and SYDVKM. V was pared by 6 bases and J by 4 bases, with 12 bases of the junction left unmatched. The CDR3 DNA is TGTGCCAGCAGCTCCGAGGGACAGCCAGTATACAATGAGCAGTTCTTC. Its translation: CASSSEGQPVYNEQFF.

The rearrangement links TRBV30 to TRBJ1-1, with D perhaps TRBD1 (5 bases). This CDR3 spans 14 amino acids. The V gene lost 0 bases and the J gene lost 11 bases, with 19 bases spanning the gap. Germline loops: CDR1 GTSNPN, CDR2 SVGIG (reference sequence). The CDR3 nucleotides read TGTGCCTGGAGTGTACAAGGTGGCAGGGTTAGGGCTTTCTTT. It codes for CAWSVQGGRVRAFF.